This TCR beta chain originates from a study of cytotoxic CD8 clonotypes in ibrutinib-treated CLL. Regarding the study as a whole: Clonality was higher at baseline than in age-matched healthy donors and tracked circulating CD8+ T-cell counts. Clonality went up at the time of ibrutinib response, stayed stable in sustained remission, and later dropped back toward its baseline level at progression. Treatment left the uncommon public clonotypes either contracted or stable in frequency.

For TCR beta libraries, approximately 2 micrograms of genomic DNA were obtained from cryopreserved PBMCs. Germline CDR1 and CDR2: KGHSH and LQKENI. CDR3 length: 12 amino acids. Trimming left V 5 bases short and J 9 bases short, with 14 bases between. Profiling relied on immunoSEQ multiplex PCR, and the TCRdb table lists in-frame clones only, not all of them. The sample carries around 160,000 clones, around 84% recorded once. Comment on this clone: Its antigen is as yet unknown.

This TCR came from a human donor with chronic lymphocytic leukemia. The chain employs TRBV18 and TRBJ2-7, with D tentatively TRBD2 (6 bases). The input for sequencing was PBMCs, taken after 12 months of ibrutinib treatment. The CDR3 DNA is TGTGCCAGCTCAGCCGCGGGGTCCGTGCAGTACTTC. This codes for CASSAAGSVQYF.